Below, 32 T cell receptor beta chains from the same sample are listed, as sequenced in a study of OX40 agonist ivuxolimab in advanced cancers. Assay used: immunoSEQ multiplex PCR; TCRdb lists only in-frame clones, some missing. In the table there are tens of thousands of clones, over 75% of which are singletons. The material sequenced was CD4+ or CD8+ T cells sorted from blood, taken in a trial of the OX40 agonist ivuxolimab. The origin of the receptors is an adult with an advanced solid tumor such as melanoma, head and neck, liver or kidney cancer.

This chain uses TRBV7-2 with TRBJ2-7, with D possibly matching TRBD1 (7 bases). The CDR3 sequence is 12 residues long. Germline V gene data show CDR1 as SGHTA and CDR2 as FQGNSA. Trimming took off 5 bases at V and 3 bases at J, with 8 bases between the two ends. The CDR3 protein is CASSQGGYEQYF. The CDR3 region has the DNA TGTGCCAGCAGCCAGGGGGGCTACGAGCAGTACTTC.

This chain joins TRBV6-5 and TRBJ2-7; TRBD2 matches 10 bases. The CDR3 contains 15 residues. Germline assignment: CDR1 MNHEY and CDR2 SVGAGI. The V gene end was trimmed by 4 bases and the J gene end by 3 bases; junction bases not matched to a gene: 6. Here the CDR3 reads CASSFTSGNRYEQYF. The CDR3 DNA reads TGTGCCAGCAGTTTTACTAGCGGGAACCGCTACGAGCAGTACTTC.

The rearrangement joins TRBV11-2 to TRBJ2-7, with D possibly matching TRBD1 (6 bases). The germline V and J ends were trimmed by 4 bases and 1 base, with 8 bases remaining between them. CDR1 SGHAT and CDR2 FQNNGV come from the germline V gene. This CDR3 is built from 13 residues. In DNA, the CDR3 is TGTGCCAGCAGCTGGACAGCGTCCTACGAGCAGTACTTC. Amino acids: CASSWTASYEQYF.

This clone has just one count. V gene TRBV9 combines with J gene TRBJ2-2; TRBD2 agrees at 12 bases. Germline V gene lookup returns CDR1 SGDLS and CDR2 YYNGEE. The CDR3 runs to 18 residues. Trimming took 1 base from V and 5 from J; bases not matched to a gene: 9. The CDR3 is CASSVTTSGRPGTGELFF. DNA for the CDR3: TGTGCCAGCAGCGTAACCACTAGCGGGAGGCCGGGGACCGGGGAGCTGTTTTTT.

This rearrangement joins TRBV28 to TRBJ1-1; TRBD1 is a possible D gene (5 bases). The CDR3 sequence is 15 residues long. From germline, CDR1 is MDHEN and CDR2 SYDVKM. V was pared by 4 bases and J by 3 bases, with 15 bases between. DNA for the CDR3: TGTGCCAGCAGTTGGTCGCAGGGCGGTGACACTGAAGCTTTCTTT. Translated: CASSWSQGGDTEAFF. Based on the CDR3 plus reference TRBV28 and TRBJ1-1, the full variable domain is DVKVTQSSRYLVKRTGEKVFLECVQDMDHENMFWYRQDPGLGLRLIYFSYDVKMKEKGDIPEGYSVSREKKERFSLILESASTNQTSMYLCASSWSQGGDTEAFFGQGTRLTVV.

This chain joins TRBV11-2 and TRBJ2-1; D gene ambiguous. V was clipped by 5 bases and J by 8 bases, with 10 bases between them. The CDR3 is 12 amino acids. The germline V gene encodes CDR1 SGHAT and CDR2 FQNNGV. This CDR3 is CASSADTYEQFF. The CDR3 DNA sequence: TGTGCCAGCAGCGCAGACACCTATGAGCAGTTCTTC.

The chain recombines TRBV27 with TRBJ1-1; D gene unclear. V lost 2 bases, J lost 8 bases, and 15 bases lay in between. The CDR3 consists of 14 residues. CDR1 and CDR2 from the germline V gene are MNHEY and SMNVEV (reference sequence). The CDR3 DNA reads TGTGCCAGCAGTTTAATGGCGGGGTCGGGAGAAGCTTTCTTT. It encodes CASSLMAGSGEAFF.

The V and J genes are TRBV7-9 and TRBJ2-7, with a weak D call TRBD2 (5 bases). Germline V gene lookup returns CDR1 SEHNR and CDR2 FQNEAQ (reference sequence). The ends were cut back, 1 base at V and 3 bases at J, with 10 bases in the middle. CDR3 size: 14 residues. CDR3 in amino acids: CASSLVGRDYEQYF. The CDR3 region has the DNA TGTGCCAGCAGCTTAGTTGGGAGAGACTACGAGCAGTACTTC.

The chain links TRBV27 to TRBJ2-7; 11 bases fit TRBD2. Unmatched junction bases numbered 1, after V lost 5 bases and J lost 4 bases. CDR1 and CDR2 from the germline V gene are MNHEY and SMNVEV (reference sequence). The CDR3 has 13 amino acids. CDR3 DNA: TGTGCCAGCAGTCTAGCGGGAGGTTACGAGCAGTACTTC. This sequence encodes CASSLAGGYEQYF.

This chain uses TRBV18 with TRBJ2-7; D ambiguous. There are 14 residues in the CDR3. Trimming removed 2 bases from V and 1 base from J, with 9 bases in between. CDR1 is KGHSH and CDR2 is LQKENI in the germline V gene. In DNA, the CDR3 is TGTGCCAGCTCACCAGGGTACAGATCCTACGAGCAGTACTTC. It translates to CASSPGYRSYEQYF.

The table lists this clone with a few counts. The J gene is TRBJ2-1, the V gene TRBV28; TRBD2 agrees at 14 bases. V dropped 5 bases and J dropped 9; count of bases not matched to a gene: 6. The CDR3 runs 15 residues. The germline V gene encodes CDR1 MDHEN and CDR2 SYDVKM. The chain's CDR3 is CASSTGTSGRSEQFF. CDR3 coding DNA: TGTGCCAGCAGTACCGGGACTAGCGGGAGATCTGAGCAGTTCTTC.

The chain has TRBV7-3 and TRBJ2-2, with D hard to call. V was trimmed by 5 bases and J by 5 bases, leaving 9 bases between them. Looked up from germline, CDR1 is SGHTA and CDR2 is FQGTGA. The CDR3 extends over 13 amino acids. The CDR3: CASSLSSTGELFF. CDR3 coding DNA: TGTGCCAGCAGCCTCAGCTCTACCGGGGAGCTGTTTTTT.

The rearrangement uses TRBV11-3 and TRBJ2-3; no clear D. The V end was cut by 3 bases, the J end by 4 bases, with 11 bases between. From germline, CDR1 is SGHNT and CDR2 YENEEA. This CDR3 comprises 14 residues. The CDR3 loop reads CASSFIVGADTQYF. CDR3 nucleotides: TGTGCCAGCAGCTTTATCGTCGGTGCAGATACGCAGTATTTT.

The rearrangement joins TRBV14 to TRBJ2-1; D gene ambiguous. CDR3 size: 17 residues. The V gene lost 6 bases and the J gene lost 8 bases, with 26 bases spanning the gap. Germline values: CDR1 SGHDN, CDR2 FVKESK. CDR3 sequence (DNA): TGTGCCAGCAGTCCCCGCTCAATTTCGTCGTTTATGGATGAGCAGTTCTTC. Amino acid sequence: CASSPRSISSFMDEQFF. Supplemented by reference TRBV14 and TRBJ2-1, the full variable domain reads EAGVTQFPSHSVIEKGQTVTLRCDPISGHDNLYWYRRVMGKEIKFLLHFVKESKQDESGMPNNRFLAERTGGTYSTLKVQPAELEDSGVYFCASSPRSISSFMDEQFFGPGTRLTVL.

The chain links TRBV7-2 to TRBJ2-1; D is possibly TRBD2 (6 bases). The V end was cut by 6 bases, the J end by 8 bases, with 17 bases between. Looked up from germline, CDR1 is SGHTA and CDR2 is FQGNSA. This CDR3 is built from 14 residues. Here the CDR3 DNA reads TGTGCCAGCAGTCGAGTGGGGGGACGCGATGAGCAGTTCTTC. This sequence encodes CASSRVGGRDEQFF.

The chain has TRBV12-5 and TRBJ1-2; D possibly corresponds to TRBD1 (5 bases). The V gene's germline CDR1 is LGHNT and CDR2 FRNRAP. V shed 7 bases and J shed 3 bases, with 15 bases lying between them. The CDR3 totals 14 residues. CDR3 sequence reads: CASAPSGGDYGYTF. CDR3 nucleotide sequence: TGTGCTAGTGCCCCGTCCGGAGGGGACTATGGCTACACCTTC.

CDR3 region: CAISGALAGGIYEQYF. CDR3 nucleotide sequence: TGTGCCATTTCCGGGGCGCTAGCGGGAGGTATCTACGAGCAGTACTTC. The chain links TRBV10-3 to TRBJ2-7; TRBD2 matches at 11 bases. The V segment lost 9 bases and the J segment 3 bases; nucleotides outside the gene matches: 13. Germline CDR1 reads ENHRY; CDR2 reads SYGVKD. This CDR3 comprises 16 residues.

This clone has a handful of counts. The rearrangement uses TRBV28 and TRBJ2-7; possibly TRBD2 for D (5 bases). The CDR3 totals 16 residues. The germline V and J ends were trimmed by 1 base and 2 bases, with 15 bases remaining between them. In germline, CDR1 is MDHEN, CDR2 SYDVKM. The CDR3 loop reads CASSLYPGEPTYEQYF. The CDR3 DNA reads as TGTGCCAGCAGTTTATACCCCGGGGAACCGACCTACGAGCAGTACTTC.

This clone was observed a few times. V gene TRBV27 combines with J gene TRBJ2-1; TRBD2 aligns across 8 bases. This CDR3 is 15 amino acids long. With 4 bases clipped from V and 2 bases from J, the junction kept 4 bases outside the gene matches. In germline, CDR1 is MNHEY, CDR2 SMNVEV (reference sequence). The CDR3 loop reads CASSSERETYNEQFF. The CDR3, as DNA: TGTGCCAGCAGTTCCGAGCGGGAGACCTACAATGAGCAGTTCTTC.

The rearrangement joins TRBV15 to TRBJ2-1; 8 nucleotides line up with TRBD1. This CDR3 contains 13 residues. Trimming cost V 4 bases and J 7 bases; bases outside gene matches: 3. Germline CDR1 and CDR2: LNHNV and YYDKDF (reference sequence). The CDR3: CATSTGGGNEQFF. The CDR3 nucleotides are TGTGCCACCAGCACAGGGGGCGGGAATGAGCAGTTCTTC.

V is TRBV5-1 and J is TRBJ2-3; 7 bases map to TRBD1. The CDR3 runs to 17 residues. V trimming: 2 bases; J trimming: 1 base; junction bases outside the gene matches: 10. Germline V lookup: CDR1 SGHRS, CDR2 YFSETQ. Written as DNA, the CDR3 is TGCGCCAGCAGCTTTGGGAAGGGGGCCCAGGGCACAGATACGCAGTATTTT. Its translation is CASSFGKGAQGTDTQYF. Full variable domain (rest looked up from reference TRBV5-1 and TRBJ2-3): KAGVTQTPRYLIKTRGQQVTLSCSPISGHRSVSWYQQTPGQGLQFLFEYFSETQRNKGNFPGRFSGRQFSNSRSEMNVSTLELGDSALYLCASSFGKGAQGTDTQYFGPGTRLTVL.

V is TRBV5-1 and J is TRBJ2-7; D is unclear. Germline V lookup: CDR1 SGHRS, CDR2 YFSETQ. The V end was cut by 0 bases, the J end by 4 bases, with 17 bases between. The CDR3 totals 16 residues. CDR3 amino acids: CASSLAVVPQTYEQYF. The DNA of the CDR3 is TGCGCCAGCAGCTTGGCGGTCGTACCACAAACTTACGAGCAGTACTTC.

The genes are TRBV6-6 and TRBJ2-5; 11 bases match TRBD2. This CDR3 has 16 residues. Germline lookup yields CDR1 MNHNY and CDR2 SVGAGI (reference sequence). V lost 7 bases, J lost 5 bases, and 12 bases stayed unmatched. Here the CDR3 reads CASKGIAGGPRETQYF. For the CDR3, the DNA is TGTGCCAGCAAGGGTATAGCGGGAGGGCCAAGGGAGACCCAGTACTTC.

This rearrangement joins TRBV15 to TRBJ2-1, with 12 nucleotides matching TRBD2. Germline CDR1 is LNHNV and CDR2 is YYDKDF (reference sequence). J lost 5 bases, V lost 0 bases, and 8 bases had no gene match. This CDR3 spans 18 amino acids. As DNA, the CDR3 is TGTGCCACCAGCAGAGAACTAGCGGGGGGCCCCCCCCACAATGAGCAGTTCTTC. The encoded protein is CATSRELAGGPPHNEQFF.

The chain combines TRBV7-8 with TRBJ2-7; 10 nucleotides match TRBD2. The CDR3 is 15 residues long. Germline V gives CDR1 SGHVS, CDR2 FQNEAQ. The trim removed 5 bases at V and 3 bases at J, leaving 7 bases unmatched. Written as DNA, the CDR3 is TGTGCCAGCAGCCTCCTAGCGGGAGTTTTCTACGAGCAGTACTTC. Its protein is CASSLLAGVFYEQYF.

The chain links TRBV6-5 to TRBJ2-7; D is unclear. The CDR3 sequence is 12 residues long. Trimming cost V 8 bases and J 2 bases, with 10 bases left between them. Germline V gene lookup returns CDR1 MNHEY and CDR2 SVGAGI. The CDR3 DNA reads as TGTGCCAGCCGGACGTCAACCTACGAGCAGTACTTC. This translates into CASRTSTYEQYF.

This clone has just a few counts. The V call is TRBV6-5, the J call TRBJ1-1, with TRBD1 matching over 7 bases. The ends lost 2 bases at V and 0 bases at J; junction bases unmatched: 6. The CDR3 totals 16 residues. Germline CDR1 and CDR2: MNHEY and SVGAGI. The CDR3 DNA follows: TGTGCCAGCAGTTACATAGCGACAGGGATGAACACTGAAGCTTTCTTT. Translated: CASSYIATGMNTEAFF.

This clone was observed a few times. V gene TRBV25-1 combines with J gene TRBJ1-1, with 9 nucleotides matching TRBD1. From germline, CDR1 is MGHDK and CDR2 SYGVNS. V was pared by 5 bases and J by 9 bases, with 4 bases of the junction left unmatched. The CDR3 loop spans 12 amino acids. The CDR3 loop is CASSPNRGQAFF. The CDR3 bases are TGTGCCAGCAGTCCTAACAGGGGGCAAGCTTTCTTT.

The CDR3, as DNA: TGTGCCATCAGTGAGGTCGGAGAAAAACTGTTTTTT. This gives the protein CAISEVGEKLFF. The V and J genes are TRBV10-3 and TRBJ1-4; no definite D call. The CDR3 extends over 12 amino acids. Germline V gives CDR1 ENHRY, CDR2 SYGVKD. Deletions cut 2 bases from V and 8 bases from J, with 6 bases between.

The CDR3 loop reads CASTKRRAGLSINYGYTF. The DNA for the CDR3 is TGTGCCAGTACTAAACGGAGGGCAGGATTATCTATTAACTATGGCTACACCTTC. The chain couples TRBV19 to TRBJ1-2; D not certain. The V gene lost 7 bases and the J gene lost 1 base, with 25 bases spanning the gap. The CDR3 sequence is 18 residues long. Germline V gene lookup returns CDR1 LNHDA and CDR2 SQIVND (reference sequence).

The chain is built from TRBV19 and TRBJ2-6; D is unclear. V was cut by 3 bases and J by 1 base, with 7 bases left in between. The germline CDR1 and CDR2 sequences are LNHDA and SQIVND (reference sequence). This CDR3 is 15 amino acids long. The DNA of the CDR3 is TGTGCCAGTAGTATGTTGCGGTCTGGGGCCAACGTCCTGACTTTC. Its translation: CASSMLRSGANVLTF.

This chain joins TRBV7-2 and TRBJ1-1; D gene unclear. Trimming left V 3 bases short and J 1 base short, with 6 bases between. The length of the CDR3 is 13 residues. Germline CDR1 and CDR2: SGHTA and FQGNSA. CDR3 DNA: TGTGCCAGCAGCTTCACGACGAACACTGAAGCTTTCTTT. As protein: CASSFTTNTEAFF. The complete variable domain, with remaining parts taken from reference TRBV7-2 and TRBJ1-1, reads GAGVSQSPSNKVTEKGKDVELRCDPISGHTALYWYRQSLGQGLEFLIYFQGNSAPDKSGLPSDRFSAERTGGSVSTLTIQRTQQEDSAVYLCASSFTTNTEAFFGQGTRLTVV.